Sequencing of this TCR beta chain was carried out in a study of cytomegalovirus exposure and HLA in healthy donors. Primers included in the PCR were 60 Vbeta and 13 Jbeta primers. Sequencing used immunoSEQ multiplex PCR; TCRdb keeps in-frame clones, though not all of them. The sample shows roughly 120,000 clones, 77% of them seen only once. This CDR3 contains 14 residues. Germline assignment: CDR1 PRHDT and CDR2 FYEKMQ (reference sequence). This TCR derives from a man aged 50-60 years in good health and CMV-seropositive. The chain couples TRBV13 to TRBJ2-5; TRBD1 is a possible D gene (5 bases). The J call may be wrong; the DNA end is better matched by TRBJ2-7. The sequencing sample was made of PBMCs. The DNA of the CDR3 is TGTGCCAGCAGCTTACAGGGTTTGGCGGACGAGCAGTACTTC. Its protein product is CASSLQGLADEQYF.